This TCR beta chain was recorded in a study of shared clonotypes between healthy human individuals. Study-wide background: Used for every donor were three CD4 naive, three CD4 memory, two CD8 naive and one CD8 memory plate.

TCRdb keeps only in-frame clones here, not all; method: immunoSEQ multiplex PCR. The sample lists about 1 million clones, 70% to 80% occurring once. Specimen: memory CD4+ T cells sorted from blood. Noted subset: CD45RA-negative fraction. The clonotype originates from a man in his late teens or twenties in good health.

CDR3 loop: CASSLRGTSGDTQYF. In nucleotides, the CDR3 is TGTGCCAGCAGCTTAAGGGGGACTAGCGGAGATACGCAGTATTTT. The rearrangement uses TRBV7-2 and TRBJ2-3; 11 bases map to TRBD2. Germline-derived CDR1 and CDR2 are SGHTA and FQGNSA. The length of the CDR3 is 15 residues. The ends lost 2 bases at V and 5 bases at J; junction bases unmatched: 3.